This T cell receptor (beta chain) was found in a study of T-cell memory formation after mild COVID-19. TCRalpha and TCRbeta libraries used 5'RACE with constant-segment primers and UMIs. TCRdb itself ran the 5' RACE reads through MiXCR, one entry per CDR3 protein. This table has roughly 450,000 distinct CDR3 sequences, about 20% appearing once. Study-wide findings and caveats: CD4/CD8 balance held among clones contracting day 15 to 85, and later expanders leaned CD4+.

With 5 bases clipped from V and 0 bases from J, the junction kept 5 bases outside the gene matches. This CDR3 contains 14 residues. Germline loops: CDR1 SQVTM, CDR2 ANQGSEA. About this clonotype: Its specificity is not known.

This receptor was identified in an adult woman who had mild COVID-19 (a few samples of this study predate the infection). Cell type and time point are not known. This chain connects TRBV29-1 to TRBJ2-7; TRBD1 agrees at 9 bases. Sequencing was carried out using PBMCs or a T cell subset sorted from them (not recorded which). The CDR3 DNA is TGCAGCGTTCTAGGGACAGGGAGCTCCTACGAGCAGTACTTC. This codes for CSVLGTGSSYEQYF.